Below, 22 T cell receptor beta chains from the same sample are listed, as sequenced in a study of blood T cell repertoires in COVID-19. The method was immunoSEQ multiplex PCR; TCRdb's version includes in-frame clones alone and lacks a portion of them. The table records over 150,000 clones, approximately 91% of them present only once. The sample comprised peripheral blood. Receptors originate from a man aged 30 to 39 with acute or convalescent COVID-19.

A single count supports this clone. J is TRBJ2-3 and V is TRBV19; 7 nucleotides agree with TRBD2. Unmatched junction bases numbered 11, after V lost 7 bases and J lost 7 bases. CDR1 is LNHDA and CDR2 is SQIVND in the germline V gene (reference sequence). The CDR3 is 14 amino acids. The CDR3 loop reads CASTTSANPYTQYF. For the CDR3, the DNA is TGTGCCAGTACTACTAGCGCCAACCCTTATACGCAGTATTTT.

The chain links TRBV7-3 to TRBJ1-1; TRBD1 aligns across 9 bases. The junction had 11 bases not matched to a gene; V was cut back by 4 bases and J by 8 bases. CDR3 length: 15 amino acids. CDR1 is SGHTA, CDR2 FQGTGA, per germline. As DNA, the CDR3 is TGTGCCAGCAGCTACAGTCCCGGGACAGGGAAAGAAGCTTTCTTT. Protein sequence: CASSYSPGTGKEAFF.

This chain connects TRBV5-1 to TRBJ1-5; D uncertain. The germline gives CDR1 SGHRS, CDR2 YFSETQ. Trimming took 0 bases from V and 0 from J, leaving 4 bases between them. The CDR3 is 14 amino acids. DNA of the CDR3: TGCGCCAGCAGCTTGGGTAATAGCAATCAGCCCCAGCATTTT. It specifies CASSLGNSNQPQHF.

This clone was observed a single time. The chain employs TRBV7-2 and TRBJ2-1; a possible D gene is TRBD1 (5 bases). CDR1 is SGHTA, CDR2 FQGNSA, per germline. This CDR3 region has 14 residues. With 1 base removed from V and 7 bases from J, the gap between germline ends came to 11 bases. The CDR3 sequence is CASSLVGAVNEQFF. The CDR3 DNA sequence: TGTGCCAGCAGCTTAGTAGGGGCGGTAAATGAGCAGTTCTTC.

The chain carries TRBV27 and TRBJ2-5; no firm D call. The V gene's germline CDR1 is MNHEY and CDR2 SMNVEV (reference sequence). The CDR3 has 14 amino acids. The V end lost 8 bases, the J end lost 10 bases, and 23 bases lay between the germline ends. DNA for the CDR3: TGTGCCAGCTTCAGCCCGGGTCTCGATAGAGTCCAGTACTTC. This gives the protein CASFSPGLDRVQYF.

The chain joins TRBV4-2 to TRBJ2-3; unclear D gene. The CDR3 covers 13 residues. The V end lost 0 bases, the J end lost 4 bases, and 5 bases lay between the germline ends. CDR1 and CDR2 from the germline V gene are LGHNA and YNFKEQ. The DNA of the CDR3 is TGTGCCAGCAGCCAAGATCTCCCAGATACGCAGTATTTT. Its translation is CASSQDLPDTQYF.

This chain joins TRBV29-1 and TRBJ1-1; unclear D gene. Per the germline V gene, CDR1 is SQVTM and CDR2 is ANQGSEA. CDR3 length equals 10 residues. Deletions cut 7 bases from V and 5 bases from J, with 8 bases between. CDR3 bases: TGCAGCGGTGCACGGACTGAAGCTTTCTTT. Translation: CSGARTEAFF.

CDR3 sequence reads: CASSYGLAAYEQYF. The CDR3 DNA follows: TGTGCCAGCAGTTACGGACTAGCGGCCTACGAGCAGTACTTC. The chain couples TRBV6-6 to TRBJ2-7; 10 nucleotides line up with TRBD2. Germline trimming cut 2 bases from V and 2 bases from J; bases unmatched to any gene: 0. CDR1 is MNHNY, CDR2 SVGAGI, per germline (reference sequence). The CDR3 covers 14 residues.

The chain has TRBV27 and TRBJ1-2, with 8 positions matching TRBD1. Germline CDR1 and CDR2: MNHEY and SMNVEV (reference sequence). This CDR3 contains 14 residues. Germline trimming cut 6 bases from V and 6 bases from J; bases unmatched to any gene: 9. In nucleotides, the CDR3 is TGTGCCAGCAGATTTGACAGGGGTAAGGATGGCTACACCTTC. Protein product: CASRFDRGKDGYTF.

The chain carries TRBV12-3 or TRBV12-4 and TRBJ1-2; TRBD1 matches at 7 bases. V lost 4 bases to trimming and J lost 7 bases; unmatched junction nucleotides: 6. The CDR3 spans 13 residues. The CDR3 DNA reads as TGTGCCAGCAGTTACAGGGGAAGGAGTGGCTACACCTTC. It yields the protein CASSYRGRSGYTF.

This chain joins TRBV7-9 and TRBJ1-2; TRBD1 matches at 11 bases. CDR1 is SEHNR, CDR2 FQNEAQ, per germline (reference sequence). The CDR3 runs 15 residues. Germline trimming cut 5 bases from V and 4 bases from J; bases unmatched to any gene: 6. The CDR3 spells CASSPGTGGTYGYTF. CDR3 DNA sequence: TGTGCCAGCAGCCCAGGGACAGGGGGAACCTATGGCTACACCTTC. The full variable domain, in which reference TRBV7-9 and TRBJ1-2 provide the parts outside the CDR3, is DTGVSQNPRHKITKRGQNVTFRCDPISEHNRLYWYRQTLGQGPEFLTYFQNEAQLEKSRLLSDRFSAERPKGSFSTLEIQRTEQGDSAMYLCASSPGTGGTYGYTFGSGTRLTVV.

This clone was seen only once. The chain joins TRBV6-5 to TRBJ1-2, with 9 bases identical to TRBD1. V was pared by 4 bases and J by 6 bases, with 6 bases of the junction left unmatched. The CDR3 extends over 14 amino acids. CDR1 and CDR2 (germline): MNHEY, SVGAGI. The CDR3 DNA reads TGTGCCAGCAGTTGGGACAGGGCGCGGAATGGCTACACCTTC. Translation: CASSWDRARNGYTF.

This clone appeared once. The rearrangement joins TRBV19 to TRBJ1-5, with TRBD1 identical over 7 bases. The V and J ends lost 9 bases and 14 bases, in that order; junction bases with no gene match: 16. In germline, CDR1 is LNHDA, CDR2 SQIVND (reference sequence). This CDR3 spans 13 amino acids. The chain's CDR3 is CASSDRDSNVKHF. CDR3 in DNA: TGTGCCAGCAGCGACAGGGACAGCAATGTAAAGCATTTT. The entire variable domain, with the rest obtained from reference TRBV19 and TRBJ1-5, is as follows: DGGITQSPKYLFRKEGQNVTLSCEQNLNHDAMYWYRQDPGQGLRLIYYSQIVNDFQKGDIAEGYSVSREKKESFPLTVTSAQKNPTAFYLCASSDRDSNVKHFGDGTRLSIL.

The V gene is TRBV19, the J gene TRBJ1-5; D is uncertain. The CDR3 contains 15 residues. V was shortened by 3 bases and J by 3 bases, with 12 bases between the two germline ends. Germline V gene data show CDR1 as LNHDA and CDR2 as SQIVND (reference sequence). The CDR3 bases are TGTGCCAGTAGTATCCTAACAGTCCCCAATCAGCCCCAGCATTTT. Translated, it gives CASSILTVPNQPQHF.

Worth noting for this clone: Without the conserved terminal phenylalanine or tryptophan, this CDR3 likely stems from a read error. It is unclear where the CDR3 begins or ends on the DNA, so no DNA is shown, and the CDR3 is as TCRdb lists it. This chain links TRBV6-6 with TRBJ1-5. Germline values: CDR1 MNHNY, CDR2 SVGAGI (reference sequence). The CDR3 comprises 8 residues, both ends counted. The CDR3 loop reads CASSPDSK.

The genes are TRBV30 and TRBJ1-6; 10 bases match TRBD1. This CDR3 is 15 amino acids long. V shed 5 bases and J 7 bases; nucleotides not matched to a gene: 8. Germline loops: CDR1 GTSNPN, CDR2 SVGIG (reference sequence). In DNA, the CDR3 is TGTGCCTGGTACCCTTCGGGACAGGGGAATTCACCCCTCCACTTT. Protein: CAWYPSGQGNSPLHF.

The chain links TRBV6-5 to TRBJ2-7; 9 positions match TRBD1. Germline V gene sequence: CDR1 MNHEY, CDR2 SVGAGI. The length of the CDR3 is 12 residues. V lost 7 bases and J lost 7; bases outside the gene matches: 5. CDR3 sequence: CASKTGGREQYF. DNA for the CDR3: TGTGCCAGCAAGACAGGGGGTCGAGAGCAGTACTTC.

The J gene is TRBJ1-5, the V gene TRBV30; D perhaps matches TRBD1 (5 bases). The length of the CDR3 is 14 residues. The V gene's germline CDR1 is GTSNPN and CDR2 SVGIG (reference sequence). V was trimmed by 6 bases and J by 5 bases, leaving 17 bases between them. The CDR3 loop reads CACSLTGSDQPQHF. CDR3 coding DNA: TGTGCCTGTAGCCTAACAGGATCGGATCAGCCCCAGCATTTT.

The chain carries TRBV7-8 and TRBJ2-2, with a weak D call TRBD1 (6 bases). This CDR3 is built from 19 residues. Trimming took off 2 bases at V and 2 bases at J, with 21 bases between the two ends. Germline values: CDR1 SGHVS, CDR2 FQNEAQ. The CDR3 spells CASSLSSGTRLLNTGELFF. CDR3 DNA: TGTGCCAGCAGCTTAAGTTCCGGGACACGTCTTCTAAACACCGGGGAGCTGTTTTTT.

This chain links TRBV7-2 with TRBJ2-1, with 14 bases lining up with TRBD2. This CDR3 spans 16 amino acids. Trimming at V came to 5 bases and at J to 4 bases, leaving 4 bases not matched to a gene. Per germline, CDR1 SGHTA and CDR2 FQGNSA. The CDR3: CASSLGLAGGYNEQFF. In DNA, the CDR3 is TGTGCCAGCAGCCTTGGACTAGCGGGGGGTTACAATGAGCAGTTCTTC.

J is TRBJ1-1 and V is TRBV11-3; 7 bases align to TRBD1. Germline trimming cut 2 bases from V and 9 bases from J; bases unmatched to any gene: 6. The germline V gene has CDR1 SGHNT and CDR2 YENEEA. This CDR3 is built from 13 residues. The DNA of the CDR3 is TGTGCCAGCAGCTTAAAGGGGACAGTTCAAGCTTTCTTT. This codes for CASSLKGTVQAFF. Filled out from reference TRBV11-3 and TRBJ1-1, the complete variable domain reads EAGVVQSPRYKIIEKKQPVAFWCNPISGHNTLYWYLQNLGQGPELLIRYENEEAVDDSQLPKDRFSAERLKGVDSTLKIQPAELGDSAVYLCASSLKGTVQAFFGQGTRLTVV.

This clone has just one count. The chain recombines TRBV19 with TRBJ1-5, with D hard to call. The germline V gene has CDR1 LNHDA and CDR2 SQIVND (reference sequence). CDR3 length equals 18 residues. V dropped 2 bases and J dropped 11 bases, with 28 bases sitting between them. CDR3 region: CASSIRPRQPGRVWTQHF. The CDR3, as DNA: TGTGCCAGTAGTATACGCCCTAGGCAGCCTGGTCGAGTTTGGACCCAGCATTTT.